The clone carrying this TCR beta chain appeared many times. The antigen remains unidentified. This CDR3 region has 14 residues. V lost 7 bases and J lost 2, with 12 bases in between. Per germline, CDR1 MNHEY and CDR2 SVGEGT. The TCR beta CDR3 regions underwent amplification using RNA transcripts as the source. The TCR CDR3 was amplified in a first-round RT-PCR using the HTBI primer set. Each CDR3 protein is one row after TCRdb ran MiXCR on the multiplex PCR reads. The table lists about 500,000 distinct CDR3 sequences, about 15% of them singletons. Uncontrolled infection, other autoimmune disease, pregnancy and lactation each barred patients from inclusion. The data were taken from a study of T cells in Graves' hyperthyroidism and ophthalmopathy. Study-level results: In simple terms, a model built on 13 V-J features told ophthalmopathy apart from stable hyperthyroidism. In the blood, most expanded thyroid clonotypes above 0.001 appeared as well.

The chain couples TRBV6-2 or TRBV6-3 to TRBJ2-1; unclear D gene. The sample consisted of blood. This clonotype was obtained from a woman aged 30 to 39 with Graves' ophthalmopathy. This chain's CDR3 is CASTIQFPYNEQFF. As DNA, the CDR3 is TGTGCCAGCACCATACAGTTTCCCTACAATGAGCAGTTCTTC.